The 21 T cell receptor beta chains listed next were all sequenced from one sample in a study of OX40 agonist ivuxolimab in advanced cancers. TCRdb's copy holds only in-frame clones and misses some; the assay was immunoSEQ multiplex PCR. The sample holds roughly 75,000 clones, 90% seen once. The material sequenced was CD4+ or CD8+ T cells sorted from blood, taken in a trial of the OX40 agonist ivuxolimab. The receptors shown here come from an adult with an advanced solid tumor such as melanoma, head and neck, liver or kidney cancer.

This clone came up a few times. V gene TRBV7-9 combines with J gene TRBJ1-1; TRBD1 is a possible D gene (6 bases). V was trimmed by 5 bases and J by 0 bases, leaving 16 bases between them. This CDR3 is 16 amino acids long. Looked up from germline, CDR1 is SEHNR and CDR2 is FQNEAQ (reference sequence). In nucleotides, the CDR3 is TGTGCCAGCAGCCTATCGGGCAGGGACATGAACACTGAAGCTTTCTTT. It codes for CASSLSGRDMNTEAFF.

This clone was recorded only once. The V and J genes are TRBV10-3 and TRBJ1-5, with D possibly matching TRBD1 (5 bases). CDR3 size: 14 residues. With 1 base removed from V and 6 bases from J, the gap between germline ends came to 10 bases. Germline lookup yields CDR1 ENHRY and CDR2 SYGVKD. In DNA form, the CDR3 reads TGTGCCATCAGTGAGTATAGCGGGGGTCAGCCCCAGCATTTT. As protein: CAISEYSGGQPQHF.

This clone was seen just once. The chain carries TRBV6-5 and TRBJ2-1; 8 bases align to TRBD2. Trimming took 0 bases from V and 3 from J; bases not matched to a gene: 4. CDR1 and CDR2 from the germline V gene are MNHEY and SVGAGI. The CDR3 is made up of 16 amino acids. The CDR3, as DNA: TGTGCCAGCAGTTACTCCGGACTAGCAGGCTACAATGAGCAGTTCTTC. Translating it yields CASSYSGLAGYNEQFF.

This chain joins TRBV10-3 and TRBJ2-3; TRBD1 or TRBD2 may be the D gene (5 bases each). Germline loops: CDR1 ENHRY, CDR2 SYGVKD. Trimming took off 6 bases at V and 4 bases at J, with 14 bases between the two ends. This CDR3 is built from 14 residues. CDR3 bases: TGTGCCATCAGGGTGGGGGAACCCCCAGATACGCAGTATTTT. Its protein product is CAIRVGEPPDTQYF.

In its sample, this clone was seen once. The chain uses TRBV5-1 and TRBJ2-5; D perhaps matches TRBD1 (6 bases). The end of the DNA is better explained by TRBJ2-7, so the J call may be wrong. The CDR3 extends over 13 amino acids. Germline V gives CDR1 SGHRS, CDR2 YFSETQ. The CDR3 DNA is TGCGCCAGCAGGCAAACCTCAGGGGACGAGCAGTACTTC. Amino acid sequence: CASRQTSGDEQYF.

This chain joins TRBV13 and TRBJ2-2; no reliable D call. The CDR3 covers 12 residues. Germline-derived CDR1 and CDR2 are PRHDT and FYEKMQ (reference sequence). The V and J ends lost 5 bases and 6 bases respectively, with 7 bases between them. In DNA, the CDR3 is TGTGCCAGCAGCCAGCTGGCCGGGGAGCTGTTTTTT. It specifies CASSQLAGELFF.

The J gene is TRBJ2-3, the V gene TRBV7-8; D is undetermined. The V end was cut by 7 bases, the J end by 0 bases, with 17 bases between. Looked up from germline, CDR1 is SGHVS and CDR2 is FQNEAQ. The CDR3 runs to 16 residues. CDR3 coding DNA: TGTGCCAGCACTCCTACCTATGGGGTGAGCACAGATACGCAGTATTTT. Translation gives CASTPTYGVSTDTQYF.

The chain couples TRBV27 to TRBJ2-3, with D perhaps TRBD1 (6 bases). The V end lost 3 bases, the J end lost 2 bases, and 12 bases lay between the germline ends. This CDR3 contains 15 residues. CDR1 and CDR2 (germline): MNHEY, SMNVEV (reference sequence). The DNA of the CDR3 is TGTGCCAGCAGTTTGGGGGCAGGGCTCACAGATACGCAGTATTTT. Translating gives CASSLGAGLTDTQYF.

This chain uses TRBV18 with TRBJ2-7; the D gene is possibly TRBD2 (5 bases). Germline assignment: CDR1 KGHSH and CDR2 LQKENI. Trimming removed 3 bases from V and 6 bases from J, with 15 bases in between. This CDR3 is 14 amino acids long. Here the CDR3 reads CASSPDRGIPEQYF. In nucleotides, the CDR3 is TGTGCCAGCTCACCGGATAGAGGGATCCCCGAGCAGTACTTC.

The genes are TRBV6-5 and TRBJ2-7; TRBD1 might be the D (6 bases). Germline V gene lookup returns CDR1 MNHEY and CDR2 SVGAGI. Deletions cut 8 bases from V and 4 bases from J, with 12 bases between. The CDR3 is 12 amino acids. DNA of the CDR3: TGTGCCAGCGGTTGGCAGGGGTACGAGCAGTACTTC. It encodes CASGWQGYEQYF.

This clone was seen a few times. V is TRBV5-1 and J is TRBJ1-6; no clear D. The CDR3 is made up of 15 amino acids. The V end lost 0 bases, the J end lost 2 bases, and 6 bases lay between the germline ends. Germline V gene data show CDR1 as SGHRS and CDR2 as YFSETQ. The DNA of the CDR3 is TGCGCCAGCAGCTTGGACGGGGCCTATAATTCACCCCTCCACTTT. It is translated as CASSLDGAYNSPLHF. Supplemented by reference TRBV5-1 and TRBJ1-6, the full variable domain reads KAGVTQTPRYLIKTRGQQVTLSCSPISGHRSVSWYQQTPGQGLQFLFEYFSETQRNKGNFPGRFSGRQFSNSRSEMNVSTLELGDSALYLCASSLDGAYNSPLHFGNGTRLTVT.

The rearrangement links TRBV14 to TRBJ2-5, with D perhaps TRBD1 or TRBD2 (7 bases each). CDR1 is SGHDN and CDR2 is FVKESK in the germline V gene. V dropped 2 bases and J dropped 5 bases, with 12 bases sitting between them. The CDR3 contains 14 residues. CDR3 nucleotides: TGTGCCAGCAGCCAAAACAGGGGAGGGGAGACCCAGTACTTC. Encoded protein: CASSQNRGGETQYF.

CDR3 sequence reads: CASSMLAGPSTGELFF. In nucleotides, the CDR3 is TGTGCCAGTAGTATGCTAGCGGGGCCTAGCACCGGGGAGCTGTTTTTT. V and J are TRBV19 and TRBJ2-2; TRBD2 matches 9 bases. The CDR3 loop spans 16 amino acids. Per the germline V gene, CDR1 is LNHDA and CDR2 is SQIVND (reference sequence). V shed 3 bases and J 4 bases; nucleotides not matched to a gene: 6.

The genes are TRBV7-2 and TRBJ2-3, with 11 positions matching TRBD2. V shed 6 bases, J shed 1 base, and the junction held 0 bases outside the gene matches. This CDR3 has 14 amino acids. Germline CDR1 and CDR2: SGHTA and FQGNSA. CDR3 sequence reads: CASSSGRGTDTQYF. For the CDR3, the DNA is TGTGCCAGCAGTAGCGGGAGGGGCACAGATACGCAGTATTTT.

The chain couples TRBV5-6 to TRBJ1-2, with no clear D. The V gene lost 4 bases and the J gene lost 1 base, with 11 bases spanning the gap. Germline V CDR1 and CDR2: SGHDT, YYEEEE. This CDR3 is built from 14 residues. CDR3 protein: CASSLGGLNYGYTF. DNA of the CDR3: TGTGCCAGCAGCCTGGGAGGGCTTAACTATGGCTACACCTTC.

The V gene is TRBV14, the J gene TRBJ2-7; no clear D. The CDR3 runs 15 residues. The germline gives CDR1 SGHDN, CDR2 FVKESK. With 5 bases removed from V and 3 bases from J, the gap between germline ends came to 17 bases. CDR3 nucleotide sequence: TGTGCCAGCAGCTTCTACTCCGGACCGAACTACGAGCAGTACTTC. Its protein product is CASSFYSGPNYEQYF.

This sequence joins TRBV27 and TRBJ2-7; TRBD1 matches 9 bases. CDR3 length: 15 residues. Germline V CDR1 and CDR2: MNHEY, SMNVEV (reference sequence). V shed 8 bases and J 2 bases; nucleotides not matched to a gene: 10. The CDR3 is CASRYSGTGTYEQYF. CDR3 bases: TGTGCCAGCCGATACTCCGGGACAGGGACCTACGAGCAGTACTTC.

The chain employs TRBV6-1 and TRBJ1-2, with D maybe TRBD1 (5 bases). Germline values: CDR1 MNHNS, CDR2 SASEGT. CDR3 length equals 12 residues. V was cut by 9 bases and J by 8 bases, with 16 bases left in between. The CDR3 coding sequence is TGTGCCAGTAGGTTGACCGGGGCGGGCTACACCTTC. Protein: CASRLTGAGYTF.

This clone has a handful of counts. The chain uses TRBV25-1 and TRBJ2-2, with D perhaps TRBD1 (6 bases). The CDR3 sequence is 16 residues long. The germline V and J ends were trimmed by 3 bases and 5 bases, with 16 bases remaining between them. Germline loops: CDR1 MGHDK, CDR2 SYGVNS. This CDR3 is CASSDSTGLPTGELFF. The CDR3 bases are TGTGCCAGCAGTGACTCGACAGGCCTTCCTACCGGGGAGCTGTTTTTT.

The chain has TRBV25-1 and TRBJ2-2, with D unresolved. The germline V gene encodes CDR1 MGHDK and CDR2 SYGVNS. V dropped 4 bases and J dropped 1 base, with 7 bases sitting between them. CDR3 size: 14 residues. The CDR3 here is CASSGRVNTGELFF. The DNA for the CDR3 is TGTGCCAGCAGTGGTCGGGTGAACACCGGGGAGCTGTTTTTT. Full variable domain (rest looked up from reference TRBV25-1 and TRBJ2-2): EADIYQTPRYLVIGTGKKITLECSQTMGHDKMYWYQQDPGMELHLIHYSYGVNSTEKGDLSSESTVSRIRTEHFPLTLESARPSHTSQYLCASSGRVNTGELFFGEGSRLTVL.

This chain connects TRBV18 to TRBJ1-5; D might be TRBD1 (6 bases). Germline values: CDR1 KGHSH, CDR2 LQKENI. The CDR3 consists of 13 residues. Deletions cut 0 bases from V and 7 bases from J, with 7 bases between. In nucleotides, the CDR3 is TGTGCCAGCTCACCACCAGGGGGGCAGCCCCAGCATTTT. This codes for CASSPPGGQPQHF.